Each of the 17 T cell receptor beta chains below was sequenced from the same sample in a study of blood T cells in healthy people across ages. Sample-barcoded 5' priming and a J-beta primer mix drove a second PCR of 7 to 11 cycles. TCRdb re-called the 5' RACE reads with MiXCR, one entry per CDR3 protein. Here the sample spans approximately 690,000 distinct CDR3 sequences, 40% to 50% being singletons. Specimen: blood. The receptor set was obtained from a man older than 75 in good health.

Many counts were recorded for this clonotype. The chain combines TRBV4-3 with TRBJ2-1; 8 positions agree with TRBD2. Per the germline V gene, CDR1 is LGHNA and CDR2 is YSLEER. CDR3 size: 14 residues. Trimming cost V 5 bases and J 7 bases; bases outside gene matches: 7. CDR3 region: CASSRRGAGNEQFF. The DNA for the CDR3 is TGCGCCAGCAGCAGGCGGGGGGCGGGAAATGAGCAGTTCTTC.

CDR3 nucleotides: TGTGCCAGCAGAAGACAGGGATCCTTAGTGACCCAGTACTTC. This sequence encodes CASRRQGSLVTQYF. The chain couples TRBV6-2 or TRBV6-3 to TRBJ2-5; 7 bases are a match to TRBD1. Germline CDR1 reads MNHEY; CDR2 reads SVGEGT. The CDR3 has 14 amino acids. The J segment lost 7 bases and the V segment lost 6 bases, leaving 11 bases of the junction unmatched.

The J gene is TRBJ2-1, the V gene TRBV9, with TRBD2 matching over 8 bases. The closer fit of TRBJ2-7 to the DNA end suggests the J call may be wrong. The CDR3 covers 18 residues. The V gene's germline CDR1 is SGDLS and CDR2 YYNGEE. In nucleotides, the CDR3 is TGTGCCAGCAGCGTAGTGGCCGGGAGCGGGGGAACCTACAATGAGCAGTACTTC. Its translation: CASSVVAGSGGTYNEQYF.

This clonotype turned up a few times. This sequence joins TRBV29-1 and TRBJ1-1; D remains unclear. Germline CDR1 and CDR2: SQVTM and ANQGSEA. The CDR3 runs to 12 residues. Trimming shortened V by 3 bases and J by 6 bases, and 11 bases separated the two germline ends. In nucleotides, the CDR3 is TGCAGCGTTGATTTAAGTCAGGCTGAAGCTTTCTTT. Encoded protein: CSVDLSQAEAFF.

This clonotype has just a few counts. The gene calls are TRBV7-9 and TRBJ2-3, with TRBD2 matching over 7 bases. CDR1 and CDR2 from the germline V gene are SEHNR and FQNEAQ (reference sequence). CDR3 size: 14 residues. The V gene end was trimmed by 4 bases and the J gene end by 4 bases; junction bases not matched to a gene: 5. CDR3 in amino acids: CASSSQRGADTQYF. The CDR3 region has the DNA TGTGCCAGCAGCTCACAGCGGGGAGCAGATACGCAGTATTTT.

The sample holds one count of this clonotype. Germline is not matched at one junction end, which may reflect a read error. The gene calls are TRBV6-5 and TRBJ1-6, with 7 bases lining up with TRBD1. This CDR3 has 14 amino acids. In germline, CDR1 is MNHEY, CDR2 SVGAGI. The CDR3 DNA sequence: TGTGCCAGCAGTTACGGGACAGATAGATCACTCCTCCACTTT. This codes for CASSYGTDRSLLHF.

V gene TRBV20-1 combines with J gene TRBJ2-1; 8 positions agree with TRBD2. CDR1 and CDR2 (germline): DFQATT, SNEGSKA (reference sequence). This CDR3 has 14 residues. V shed 3 bases and J 6 bases; nucleotides not matched to a gene: 7. The CDR3 spells CSASPAGDGNEQFF. CDR3 nucleotide sequence: TGCAGTGCTAGCCCAGCGGGGGACGGCAATGAGCAGTTCTTC.

This clonotype was seen more than once but under ten times. V and J are TRBV28 and TRBJ2-1; 12 positions match TRBD2. CDR3 length: 15 residues. Trimming removed 4 bases from V and 9 bases from J; junction bases left unmatched: 7. CDR1 and CDR2 from the germline V gene are MDHEN and SYDVKM. In DNA, the CDR3 is TGTGCCAGCAGTTATACCGCTAGCGGGGGGGCTGAGCAGTTCTTC. Protein sequence: CASSYTASGGAEQFF. Looking up the rest from reference TRBV28 and TRBJ2-1 gives the full variable domain: DVKVTQSSRYLVKRTGEKVFLECVQDMDHENMFWYRQDPGLGLRLIYFSYDVKMKEKGDIPEGYSVSREKKERFSLILESASTNQTSMYLCASSYTASGGAEQFFGPGTRLTVL.

This chain uses TRBV6-2 or TRBV6-3 with TRBJ2-7, with TRBD1 identical over 7 bases. This CDR3 comprises 15 residues. The junction had 12 bases not matched to a gene; V was cut back by 7 bases and J by 3 bases. Germline V CDR1 and CDR2: MNHEY, SVGEGT. The DNA for the CDR3 is TGTGCCAGCACCCAGGGGGATACCGTTAACTACGAGCAGTACTTC. It specifies CASTQGDTVNYEQYF.

J is TRBJ2-2 and V is TRBV11-3; 8 bases agree with TRBD2. The CDR3 contains 15 residues. Germline lookup yields CDR1 SGHNT and CDR2 YENEEA. V was pared by 5 bases and J by 5 bases, with 7 bases of the junction left unmatched. CDR3 nucleotides: TGTGCCAGCAGCAACGGGGGGGCTCAAACCGGGGAGCTGTTTTTT. Translated, it gives CASSNGGAQTGELFF. The entire variable domain, with the rest obtained from reference TRBV11-3 and TRBJ2-2, is as follows: EAGVVQSPRYKIIEKKQPVAFWCNPISGHNTLYWYLQNLGQGPELLIRYENEEAVDDSQLPKDRFSAERLKGVDSTLKIQPAELGDSAVYLCASSNGGAQTGELFFGEGSRLTVL.

This clonotype has a single count. Relative to the germline gene, one junction end is altered; a read error may explain this. The chain has TRBV6-5 and TRBJ2-7, with D perhaps matching TRBD1 (6 bases). Germline CDR1 reads MNHEY; CDR2 reads SVGAGI. The CDR3 extends over 14 amino acids. CDR3 nucleotide sequence: TGTGCCAGCAGTTACGGGCAGGGGTCCTACGGGCAGTACTTC. Protein: CASSYGQGSYGQYF.

This clonotype has only a few counts. The chain has TRBV7-8 and TRBJ2-1; D might be TRBD2 (5 bases). The germline V gene encodes CDR1 SGHVS and CDR2 FQNEAQ. The germline V and J ends were trimmed by 3 bases and 6 bases, with 15 bases remaining between them. The CDR3 sequence is 15 residues long. Here the CDR3 reads CASSFSRSEANEQFF. In nucleotides, the CDR3 is TGTGCCAGCAGCTTTAGCCGTTCGGAGGCCAATGAGCAGTTCTTC. Drawing the rest from reference TRBV7-8 and TRBJ2-1, the complete variable domain is GAGVSQSPRYKVAKRGQDVALRCDPISGHVSLFWYQQALGQGPEFLTYFQNEAQLDKSGLPSDRFFAERPEGSVSTLKIQRTQQEDSAVYLCASSFSRSEANEQFFGPGTRLTVL.

The chain uses TRBV7-2 and TRBJ1-5; D remains ambiguous. This CDR3 has 14 residues. V lost 2 bases, J lost 0 bases, and 5 bases lay in between. CDR1 and CDR2 (germline): SGHTA, FQGNSA. The CDR3 nucleotides read TGTGCCAGCAGCTTACAGCCTAGCAATCAGCCCCAGCATTTT. This encodes CASSLQPSNQPQHF. The full variable domain, in which reference TRBV7-2 and TRBJ1-5 provide the parts outside the CDR3, is GAGVSQSPSNKVTEKGKDVELRCDPISGHTALYWYRQSLGQGLEFLIYFQGNSAPDKSGLPSDRFSAERTGGSVSTLTIQRTQQEDSAVYLCASSLQPSNQPQHFGDGTRLSIL.

The genes are TRBV5-5 and TRBJ2-2; D uncertain. From germline, CDR1 is SGHKS and CDR2 YYEKEE (reference sequence). Trimming pared 4 bases from V and 1 base from J, leaving 11 bases between. The CDR3 length is 15 residues. DNA of the CDR3: TGTGCCAGCAGCCCTCGACTTGAGAACACCGGGGAGCTGTTTTTT. Translated: CASSPRLENTGELFF. The full variable domain, with the rest looked up from reference TRBV5-5 and TRBJ2-2, is DAGVTQSPTHLIKTRGQQVTLRCSPISGHKSVSWYQQVLGQGPQFIFQYYEKEERGRGNFPDRFSARQFPNYSSELNVNALLLGDSALYLCASSPRLENTGELFFGEGSRLTVL.

This clonotype has just one count. The rearrangement uses TRBV27 and TRBJ2-3; 7 positions agree with TRBD2. This CDR3 contains 15 residues. The ends lost 5 bases at V and 2 bases at J; junction bases unmatched: 7. The germline V gene has CDR1 MNHEY and CDR2 SMNVEV (reference sequence). This CDR3 is CASSKPSGYTDTQYF. The CDR3 DNA sequence: TGTGCCAGCAGTAAACCTAGCGGCTACACAGATACGCAGTATTTT.

This clonotype was seen a few times. This chain links TRBV2 with TRBJ2-7; either TRBD1 or TRBD2 may fit D (6 bases each). V shed 6 bases and J shed 5 bases, with 11 bases lying between them. Germline CDR1 reads SNHLY; CDR2 reads FYNNEI. The CDR3 has 12 amino acids. This CDR3 reads CASREGGHEQYF. The CDR3 bases are TGTGCCAGCAGAGAGGGGGGCCACGAGCAGTACTTC.

This clonotype was detected once. This could be a read error, since a much larger clone is one nucleotide away. The J gene is TRBJ2-7, the V gene TRBV29-1, with 11 bases lining up with TRBD2. The CDR3 totals 15 residues. Per germline, CDR1 SQVTM and CDR2 ANQGSEA. V trimming: 6 bases; J trimming: 7 bases; junction bases outside the gene matches: 14. The CDR3 sequence is CSVDKTSGVGNEQYF. In DNA, the CDR3 is TGCAGCGTAGACAAGACTAGCGGGGTCGGCAATGAGCAGTACTTC.